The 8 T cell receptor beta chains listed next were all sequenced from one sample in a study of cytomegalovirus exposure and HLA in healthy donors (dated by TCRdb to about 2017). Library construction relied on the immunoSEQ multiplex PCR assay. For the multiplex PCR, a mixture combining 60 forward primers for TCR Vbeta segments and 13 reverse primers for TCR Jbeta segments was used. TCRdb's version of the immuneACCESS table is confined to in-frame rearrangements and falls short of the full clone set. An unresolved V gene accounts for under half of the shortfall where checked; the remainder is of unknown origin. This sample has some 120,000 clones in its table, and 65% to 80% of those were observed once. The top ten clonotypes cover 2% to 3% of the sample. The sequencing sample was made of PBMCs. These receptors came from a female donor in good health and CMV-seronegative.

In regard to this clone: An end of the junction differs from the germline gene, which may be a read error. CDR3 amino acids: CVSSVAGSTDTQYF. DNA for the CDR3: TGTGTCAGCAGCGTAGCAGGGAGCACAGATACGCAGTATTTT. The gene calls are TRBV9 and TRBJ2-3; maybe TRBD1 (5 bases). The CDR3 is 14 amino acids. Germline-derived CDR1 and CDR2 are SGDLS and YYNGEE.

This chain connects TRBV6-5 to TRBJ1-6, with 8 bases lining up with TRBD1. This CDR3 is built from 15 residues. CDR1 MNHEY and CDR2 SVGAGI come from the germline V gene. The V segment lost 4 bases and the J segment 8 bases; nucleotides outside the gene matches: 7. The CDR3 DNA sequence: TGTGCCAGCAGTTCCACAGGGGGAACTTATTCACCCCTCCACTTT. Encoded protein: CASSSTGGTYSPLHF.

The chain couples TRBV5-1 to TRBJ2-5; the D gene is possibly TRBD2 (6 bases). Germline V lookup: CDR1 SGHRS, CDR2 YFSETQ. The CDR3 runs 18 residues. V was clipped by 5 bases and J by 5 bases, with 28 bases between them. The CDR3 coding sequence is TGCGCCAGCAGTGCGGGGAATACAGGTTTCGGAGGTGGGGAGACCCAGTACTTC. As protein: CASSAGNTGFGGGETQYF.

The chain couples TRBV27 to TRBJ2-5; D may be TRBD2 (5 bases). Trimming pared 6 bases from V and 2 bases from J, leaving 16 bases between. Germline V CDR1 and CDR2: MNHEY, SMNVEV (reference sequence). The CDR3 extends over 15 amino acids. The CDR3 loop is CASSLIPGFQETQYF. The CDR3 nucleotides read TGTGCCAGCAGCCTTATTCCGGGATTTCAAGAGACCCAGTACTTC.

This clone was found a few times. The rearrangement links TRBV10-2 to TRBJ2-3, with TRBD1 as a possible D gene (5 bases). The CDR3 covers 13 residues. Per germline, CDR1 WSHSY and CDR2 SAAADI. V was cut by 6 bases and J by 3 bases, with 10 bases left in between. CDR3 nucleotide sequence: TGCGCCAGCAGGGTAGGGGTGACAGATACGCAGTATTTT. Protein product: CASRVGVTDTQYF.

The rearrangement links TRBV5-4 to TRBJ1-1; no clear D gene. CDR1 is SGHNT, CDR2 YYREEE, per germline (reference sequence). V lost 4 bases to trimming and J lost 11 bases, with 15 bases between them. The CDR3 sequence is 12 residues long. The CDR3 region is CASSDTGRWAFF. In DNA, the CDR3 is TGTGCCAGCAGCGATACGGGAAGGTGGGCTTTCTTT.

The CDR3 DNA reads as TGCAGCGTTCAACAGGGCGGCGCGGCTAATGAAAAACTGTTTTTT. Translating it yields CSVQQGGAANEKLFF. V gene TRBV29-1 combines with J gene TRBJ1-4, with a tentative D call TRBD1 (6 bases). The CDR3 covers 15 residues. Per germline, CDR1 SQVTM and CDR2 ANQGSEA. Trimming pared 5 bases from V and 3 bases from J, leaving 16 bases between.

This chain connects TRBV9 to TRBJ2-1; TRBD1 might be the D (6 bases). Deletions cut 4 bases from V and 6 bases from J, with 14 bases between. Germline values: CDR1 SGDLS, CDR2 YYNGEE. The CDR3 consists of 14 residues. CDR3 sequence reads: CASSPQGQVNEQFF. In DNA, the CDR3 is TGTGCCAGCAGCCCTCAGGGGCAGGTCAATGAGCAGTTCTTC.